This passage covers 2 T cell receptor beta chains from one sample sequenced in a study of blood T cell repertoires in COVID-19. Here immunoSEQ multiplex PCR was the method, and the copy in TCRdb shows in-frame clones only, minus some. There are approximately 320,000 clones in the sample; 89% occur only once, and over 8.5% lies in the top ten. The sample taken for sequencing was peripheral blood. The origin of the receptors is a woman in her 30s with COVID-19, enrolled during active disease.

This clone has only a few counts. This sequence joins TRBV13 and TRBJ2-1, with 11 bases fitting TRBD2. The trim removed 5 bases at V and 2 bases at J, leaving 2 bases unmatched. The CDR3 runs to 15 residues. Germline CDR1 PRHDT, CDR2 FYEKMQ (reference sequence). CDR3 nucleotide sequence: TGTGCCAGCAGCGCGGGACTAGCGGCCTACAATGAGCAGTTCTTC. Protein sequence: CASSAGLAAYNEQFF.

The chain is built from TRBV19 and TRBJ1-5, with D possibly matching TRBD1 (5 bases). Trimming pared 11 bases from V and 4 bases from J, leaving 18 bases between. This CDR3 is built from 14 residues. The germline gives CDR1 LNHDA, CDR2 SQIVND (reference sequence). This CDR3 is CAGWGADLNQPQHF. The CDR3 nucleotides read TGTGCCGGCTGGGGCGCGGACCTAAATCAGCCCCAGCATTTT.